The following is a TCR beta chain sequence with its context. Using its own MiXCR run on the 5' RACE reads, TCRdb lists one record per CDR3 protein. Of 130,000 to 150,000 distinct CDR3 sequences in the sample, roughly 19% were seen once. This record comes from a study of T-cell memory formation after mild COVID-19. CDR1 and CDR2 (germline): LGHDT, YNNKEL (reference sequence). J lost 8 bases, V lost 5 bases, and 5 bases had no gene match. This CDR3 comprises 15 residues. The V and J genes are TRBV3-1 and TRBJ2-1, with 14 bases matching TRBD2. The TCR comes from an adult woman who had mild COVID-19 (a few samples of this study predate the infection). Cell type and time point are not known. Sequencing was performed on PBMCs or a T cell subset sorted from them (not recorded which). The CDR3 sequence: CASSFRLAGGYEQFF. The CDR3 DNA is TGTGCCAGCAGCTTCCGACTAGCGGGGGGGTATGAGCAGTTCTTC.